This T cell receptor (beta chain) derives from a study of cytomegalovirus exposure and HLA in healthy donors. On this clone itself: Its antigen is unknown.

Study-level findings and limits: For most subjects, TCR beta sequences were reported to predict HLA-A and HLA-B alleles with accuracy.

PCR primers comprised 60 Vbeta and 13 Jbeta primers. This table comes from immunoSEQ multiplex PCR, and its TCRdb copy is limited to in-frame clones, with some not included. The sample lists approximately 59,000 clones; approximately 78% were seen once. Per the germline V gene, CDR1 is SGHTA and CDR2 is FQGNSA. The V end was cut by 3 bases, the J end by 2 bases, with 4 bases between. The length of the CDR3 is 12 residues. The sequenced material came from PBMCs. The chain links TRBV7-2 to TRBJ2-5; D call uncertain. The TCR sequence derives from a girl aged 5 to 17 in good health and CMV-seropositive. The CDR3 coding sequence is TGTGCCAGCAGCTTTTATCAAGAGACCCAGTACTTC. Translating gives CASSFYQETQYF. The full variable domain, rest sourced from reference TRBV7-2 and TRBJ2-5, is GAGVSQSPSNKVTEKGKDVELRCDPISGHTALYWYRQSLGQGLEFLIYFQGNSAPDKSGLPSDRFSAERTGGSVSTLTIQRTQQEDSAVYLCASSFYQETQYFGPGTRLLVL.